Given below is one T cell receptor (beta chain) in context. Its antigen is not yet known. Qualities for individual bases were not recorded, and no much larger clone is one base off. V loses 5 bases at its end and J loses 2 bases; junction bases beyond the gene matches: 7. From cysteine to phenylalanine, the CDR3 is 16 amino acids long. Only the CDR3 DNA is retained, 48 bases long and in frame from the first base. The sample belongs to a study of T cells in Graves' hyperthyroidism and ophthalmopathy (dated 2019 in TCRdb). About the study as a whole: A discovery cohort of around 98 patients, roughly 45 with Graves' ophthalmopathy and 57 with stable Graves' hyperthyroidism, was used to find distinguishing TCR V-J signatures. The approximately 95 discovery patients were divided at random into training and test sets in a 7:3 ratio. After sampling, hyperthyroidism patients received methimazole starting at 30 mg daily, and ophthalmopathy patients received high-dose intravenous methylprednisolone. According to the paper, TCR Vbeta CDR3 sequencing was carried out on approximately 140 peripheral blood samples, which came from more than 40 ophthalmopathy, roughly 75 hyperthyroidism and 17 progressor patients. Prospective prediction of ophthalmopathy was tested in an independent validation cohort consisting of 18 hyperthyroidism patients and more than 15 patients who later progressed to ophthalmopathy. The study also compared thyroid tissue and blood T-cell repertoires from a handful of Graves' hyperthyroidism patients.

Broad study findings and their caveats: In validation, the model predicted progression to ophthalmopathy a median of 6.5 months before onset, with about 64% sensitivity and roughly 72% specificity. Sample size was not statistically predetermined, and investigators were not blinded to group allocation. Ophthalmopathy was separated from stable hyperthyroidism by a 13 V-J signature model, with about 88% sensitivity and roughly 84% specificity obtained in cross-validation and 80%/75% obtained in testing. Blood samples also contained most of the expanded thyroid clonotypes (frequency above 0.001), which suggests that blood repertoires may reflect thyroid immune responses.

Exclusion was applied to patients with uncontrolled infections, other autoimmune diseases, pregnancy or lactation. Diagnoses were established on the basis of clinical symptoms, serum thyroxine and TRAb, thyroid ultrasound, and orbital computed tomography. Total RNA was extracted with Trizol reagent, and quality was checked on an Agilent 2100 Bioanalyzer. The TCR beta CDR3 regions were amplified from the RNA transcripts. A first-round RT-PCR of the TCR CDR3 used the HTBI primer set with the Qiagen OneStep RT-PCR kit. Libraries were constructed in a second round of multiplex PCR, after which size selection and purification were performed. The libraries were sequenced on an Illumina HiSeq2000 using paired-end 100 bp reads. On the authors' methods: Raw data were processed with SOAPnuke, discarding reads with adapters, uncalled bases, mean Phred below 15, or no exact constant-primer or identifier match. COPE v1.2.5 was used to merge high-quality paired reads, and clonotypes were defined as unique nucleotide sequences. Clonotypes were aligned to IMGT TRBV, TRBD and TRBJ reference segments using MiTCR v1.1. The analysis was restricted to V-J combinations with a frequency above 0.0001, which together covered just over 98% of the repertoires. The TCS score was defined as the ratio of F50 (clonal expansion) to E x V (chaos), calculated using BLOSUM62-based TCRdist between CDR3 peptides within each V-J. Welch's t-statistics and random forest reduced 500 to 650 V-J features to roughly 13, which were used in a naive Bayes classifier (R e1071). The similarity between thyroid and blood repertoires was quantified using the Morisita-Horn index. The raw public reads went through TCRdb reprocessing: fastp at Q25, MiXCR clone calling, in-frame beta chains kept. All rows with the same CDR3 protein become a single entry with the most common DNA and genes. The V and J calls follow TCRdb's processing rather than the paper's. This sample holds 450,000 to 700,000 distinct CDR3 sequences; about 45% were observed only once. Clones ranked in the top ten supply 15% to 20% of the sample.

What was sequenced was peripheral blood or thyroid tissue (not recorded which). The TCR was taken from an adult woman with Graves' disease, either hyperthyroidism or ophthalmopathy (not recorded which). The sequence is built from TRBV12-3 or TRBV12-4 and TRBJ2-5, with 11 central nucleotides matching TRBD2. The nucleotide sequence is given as TGTGCCAGCAGTCTGACAGGGACTAGCGGACAAGAGACCCAGTACTTC. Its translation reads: CASSLTGTSGQETQYF.